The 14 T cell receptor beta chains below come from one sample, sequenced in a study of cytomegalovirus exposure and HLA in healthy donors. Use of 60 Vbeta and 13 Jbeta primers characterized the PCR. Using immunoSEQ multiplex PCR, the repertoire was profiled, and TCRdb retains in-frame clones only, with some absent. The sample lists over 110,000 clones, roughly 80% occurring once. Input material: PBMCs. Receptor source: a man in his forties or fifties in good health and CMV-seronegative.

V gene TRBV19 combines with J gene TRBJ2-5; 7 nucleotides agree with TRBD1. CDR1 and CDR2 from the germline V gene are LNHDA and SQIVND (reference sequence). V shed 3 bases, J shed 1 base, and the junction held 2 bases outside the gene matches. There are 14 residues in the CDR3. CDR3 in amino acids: CASSIWTGQETQYF. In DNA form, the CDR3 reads TGTGCCAGTAGTATCTGGACAGGCCAAGAGACCCAGTACTTC. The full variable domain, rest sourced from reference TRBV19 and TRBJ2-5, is DGGITQSPKYLFRKEGQNVTLSCEQNLNHDAMYWYRQDPGQGLRLIYYSQIVNDFQKGDIAEGYSVSREKKESFPLTVTSAQKNPTAFYLCASSIWTGQETQYFGPGTRLLVL.

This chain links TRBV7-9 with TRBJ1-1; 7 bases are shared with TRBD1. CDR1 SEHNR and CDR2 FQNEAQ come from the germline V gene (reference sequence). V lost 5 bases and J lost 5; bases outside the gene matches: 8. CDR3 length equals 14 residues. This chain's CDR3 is CASSHGTAGTEAFF. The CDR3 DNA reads TGTGCCAGCAGCCACGGGACAGCTGGAACTGAAGCTTTCTTT.

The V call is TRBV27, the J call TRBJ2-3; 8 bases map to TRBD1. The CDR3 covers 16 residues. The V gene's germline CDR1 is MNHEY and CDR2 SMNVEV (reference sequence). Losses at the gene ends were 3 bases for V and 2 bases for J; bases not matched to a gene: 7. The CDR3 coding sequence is TGTGCCAGCAGTTTTCAGGGGGCTGTAAACACAGATACGCAGTATTTT. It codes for CASSFQGAVNTDTQYF.

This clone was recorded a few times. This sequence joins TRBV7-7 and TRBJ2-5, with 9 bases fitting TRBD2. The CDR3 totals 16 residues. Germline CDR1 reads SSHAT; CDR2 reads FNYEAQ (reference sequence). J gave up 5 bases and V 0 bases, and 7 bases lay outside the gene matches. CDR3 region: CASSLASGLAGETQYF. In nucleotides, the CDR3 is TGTGCCAGCAGCTTAGCTTCGGGACTAGCTGGGGAGACCCAGTACTTC.

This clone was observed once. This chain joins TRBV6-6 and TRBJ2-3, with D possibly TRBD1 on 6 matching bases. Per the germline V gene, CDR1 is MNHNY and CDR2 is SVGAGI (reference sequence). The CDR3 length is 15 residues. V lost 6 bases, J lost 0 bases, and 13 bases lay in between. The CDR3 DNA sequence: TGTGCCAGCAGCCTACAGGGCACTAGCACAGATACGCAGTATTTT. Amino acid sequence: CASSLQGTSTDTQYF.

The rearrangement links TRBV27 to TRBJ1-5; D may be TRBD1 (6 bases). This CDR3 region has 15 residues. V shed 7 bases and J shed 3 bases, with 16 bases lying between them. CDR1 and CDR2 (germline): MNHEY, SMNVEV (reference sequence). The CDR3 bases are TGTGCCAGCACCCCTGTCGGGGGGCCCAATCAGCCCCAGCATTTT. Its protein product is CASTPVGGPNQPQHF.

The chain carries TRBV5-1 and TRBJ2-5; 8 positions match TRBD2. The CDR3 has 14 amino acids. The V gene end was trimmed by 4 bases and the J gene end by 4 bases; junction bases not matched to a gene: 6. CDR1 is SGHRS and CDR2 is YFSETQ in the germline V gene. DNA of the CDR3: TGCGCCAGCAGCACGGGGGGGGTCCGAGAGACCCAGTACTTC. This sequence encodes CASSTGGVRETQYF.

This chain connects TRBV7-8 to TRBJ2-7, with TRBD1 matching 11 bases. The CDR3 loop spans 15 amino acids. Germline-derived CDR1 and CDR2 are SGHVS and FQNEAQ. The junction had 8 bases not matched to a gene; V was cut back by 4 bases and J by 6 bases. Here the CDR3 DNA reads TGTGCCAGCAGCTACCGGGGACAGGGGGTACGCGAGCAGTACTTC. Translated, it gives CASSYRGQGVREQYF.

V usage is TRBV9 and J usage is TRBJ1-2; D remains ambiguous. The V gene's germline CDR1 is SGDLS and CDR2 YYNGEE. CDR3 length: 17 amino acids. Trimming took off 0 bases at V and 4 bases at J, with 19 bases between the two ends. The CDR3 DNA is TGTGCCAGCAGCGTAGGGGTTTTTGCGGAGGCCACCTATGGCTACACCTTC. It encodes CASSVGVFAEATYGYTF.

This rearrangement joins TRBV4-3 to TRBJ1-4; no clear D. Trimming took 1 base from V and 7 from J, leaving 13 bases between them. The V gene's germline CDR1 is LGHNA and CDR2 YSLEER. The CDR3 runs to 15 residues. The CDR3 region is CASSQGQLLLEKLFF. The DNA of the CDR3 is TGCGCCAGCAGCCAAGGCCAGCTACTACTTGAAAAACTGTTTTTT.

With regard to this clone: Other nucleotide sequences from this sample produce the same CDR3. The CDR3, as DNA: TGCAGCGTTGTTGGCCGTTCCACAGATACGCAGTATTTT. Translating gives CSVVGRSTDTQYF. V usage is TRBV29-1 and J usage is TRBJ2-3; D gene ambiguous. Trimming stripped 4 bases from V and 2 bases from J, with 10 bases between. The germline V gene has CDR1 SQVTM and CDR2 ANQGSEA. The CDR3 spans 13 residues.

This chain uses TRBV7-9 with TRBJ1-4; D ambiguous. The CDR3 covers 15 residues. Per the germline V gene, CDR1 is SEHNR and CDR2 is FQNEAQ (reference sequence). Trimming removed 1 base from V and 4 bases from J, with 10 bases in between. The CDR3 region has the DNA TGTGCCAGCAGCTTAGAGCGCAGTAATAATGAAAAACTGTTTTTT. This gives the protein CASSLERSNNEKLFF.

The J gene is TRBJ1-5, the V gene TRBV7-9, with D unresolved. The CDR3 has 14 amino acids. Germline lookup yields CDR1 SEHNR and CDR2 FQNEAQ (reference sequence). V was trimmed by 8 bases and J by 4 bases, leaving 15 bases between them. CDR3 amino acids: CASGRSQSNQPQHF. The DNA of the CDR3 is TGTGCCAGCGGCAGGTCCCAAAGTAATCAGCCCCAGCATTTT.

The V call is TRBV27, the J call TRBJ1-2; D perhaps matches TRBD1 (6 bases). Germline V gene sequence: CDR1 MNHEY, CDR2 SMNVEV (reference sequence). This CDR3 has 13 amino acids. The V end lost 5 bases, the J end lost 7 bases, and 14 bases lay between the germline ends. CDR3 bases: TGTGCCAGCAGTCCGGGGACAACGGGTGGCTACACCTTC. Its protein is CASSPGTTGGYTF.